One sample yielded the 6 T cell receptor beta chains listed below, sequenced in a study of blood T cell repertoires in COVID-19. Sequencing used immunoSEQ multiplex PCR; TCRdb keeps in-frame clones, though not all of them. The sample has tens of thousands of clones, approximately 78% seen once. Sequenced input: peripheral blood. The receptors originated from a human donor in a cohort sampled during active or convalescent COVID-19.

The chain uses TRBV7-6 and TRBJ1-4; 7 bases align to TRBD1. The CDR3 sequence is 15 residues long. The V gene's germline CDR1 is SGHVS and CDR2 FNYEAQ. Unmatched junction bases numbered 8, after V lost 3 bases and J lost 7 bases. CDR3 residues: CASSLGQSSAEKLFF. Written as DNA, the CDR3 is TGTGCCAGCAGCTTGGGACAGAGTTCGGCTGAAAAACTGTTTTTT. The whole variable domain, remainder taken from reference TRBV7-6 and TRBJ1-4, is GAGVSQSPRYKVTKRGQDVALRCDPISGHVSLYWYRQALGQGPEFLTYFNYEAQQDKSGLPNDRFSAERPEGSISTLTIQRTEQRDSAMYRCASSLGQSSAEKLFFGSGTQLSVL.

This sequence joins TRBV4-2 and TRBJ2-1, with 12 bases matching TRBD2. The CDR3 length is 15 residues. From germline, CDR1 is LGHNA and CDR2 YNFKEQ. The ends lost 1 base at V and 7 bases at J; junction bases unmatched: 2. Here the CDR3 reads CASSQGLAGVNEQFF. The CDR3 bases are TGTGCCAGCAGCCAAGGACTAGCGGGGGTGAATGAGCAGTTCTTC.

The chain recombines TRBV2 with TRBJ1-4; D is uncertain. Looked up from germline, CDR1 is SNHLY and CDR2 is FYNNEI. Trimming pared 8 bases from V and 5 bases from J, leaving 9 bases between. This CDR3 has 12 amino acids. Here the CDR3 reads CASGRSNEKLFF. For the CDR3, the DNA is TGTGCCAGCGGTCGGTCGAATGAAAAACTGTTTTTT. Based on the CDR3 plus reference TRBV2 and TRBJ1-4, the full variable domain is EPEVTQTPSHQVTQMGQEVILRCVPISNHLYFYWYRQILGQKVEFLVSFYNNEISEKSEIFDDQFSVERPDGSNFTLKIRSTKLEDSAMYFCASGRSNEKLFFGSGTQLSVL.

V and J are TRBV6-5 and TRBJ1-5; 7 bases line up with TRBD1. Germline V lookup: CDR1 MNHEY, CDR2 SVGAGI. After removal of 4 bases from V and 3 bases from J, the junction contained 6 bases not matched to a gene. CDR3 length equals 15 residues. The CDR3 DNA reads TGTGCCAGCAGTTCGGGACAGACATTCAATCAGCCCCAGCATTTT. Residues: CASSSGQTFNQPQHF.

This clone was seen only once. The chain links TRBV4-2 to TRBJ1-1; the D gene is possibly TRBD1 (5 bases). Germline lookup yields CDR1 LGHNA and CDR2 YNFKEQ. This CDR3 is built from 17 residues. Trimming stripped 1 base from V and 0 bases from J, with 15 bases between. The CDR3 DNA sequence: TGTGCCAGCAGCCAAGTGCCCCCTGACAGTCTGAACACTGAAGCTTTCTTT. Amino acids: CASSQVPPDSLNTEAFF.

The chain couples TRBV3-1 (or the pseudogene TRBV3-2) to TRBJ1-2, with TRBD1 matching over 10 bases. The CDR3 consists of 15 residues. Germline V lookup: CDR1 LGHDT, CDR2 YNNKEL (reference sequence). The junction had 8 bases not matched to a gene; V was cut back by 5 bases and J by 5 bases. CDR3 DNA: TGTGCCAGCAGCGAACTCGGGACAGGGGCTTATGGCTACACCTTC. It translates to CASSELGTGAYGYTF.